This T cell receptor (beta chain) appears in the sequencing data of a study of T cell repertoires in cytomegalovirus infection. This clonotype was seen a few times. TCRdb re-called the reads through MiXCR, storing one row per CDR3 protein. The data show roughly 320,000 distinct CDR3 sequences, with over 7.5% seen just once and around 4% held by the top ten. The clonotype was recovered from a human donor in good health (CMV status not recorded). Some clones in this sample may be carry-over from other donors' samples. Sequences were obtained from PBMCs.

CDR3 sequence (DNA): TGCAGTGCTAGAGATACAGGGGCGGCAAAGTATAGGGAGTATTTT. It translates to CSARDTGAAKYREYF. The J gene is TRBJ2-3, the V gene TRBV20-1; 7 bases fit TRBD1. Per the germline V gene, CDR1 is DFQATT and CDR2 is SNEGSKA (reference sequence). The CDR3 loop spans 15 amino acids. The V gene end was trimmed by 0 bases and the J gene end by 13 bases; junction bases not matched to a gene: 16.